The rows below give T cell receptor beta chains drawn from one sample of a study of blood T cell repertoires in COVID-19. TCRdb's table, derived via immunoSEQ multiplex PCR, lists solely in-frame clones and lacks some. Among fewer than 500,000 clones listed, about 90% were seen once. The material sequenced was PBMCs or T cells enriched from blood (not recorded which). The receptor source for this set is a woman younger than 30 who had recovered from COVID-19. CDR3s include the opening cysteine and the closing phenylalanine or tryptophan. Each record gives: J gene, V gene, CDR3 protein.

j_gene: TRBJ2-7
v_gene: TRBV14
CDR3aa: CASSQASGSAYEQYF

j_gene: TRBJ1-5
v_gene: TRBV3-1/TRBV3-2
CDR3aa: CASSQDPDSDQPQHF

j_gene: TRBJ2-5
v_gene: TRBV3-1/TRBV3-2
CDR3aa: CASSQGRLAGRGGETQYF

j_gene: TRBJ1-1
v_gene: TRBV3-1/TRBV3-2
CDR3aa: CASSPPYQDTNTEAFF

j_gene: TRBJ2-6
v_gene: TRBV23-1
CDR3aa: CASSPDSGTANSGANVLTF

j_gene: TRBJ1-3
v_gene: TRBV4-1
CDR3aa: CASSQWGLNTIYF

j_gene: TRBJ1-4
v_gene: TRBV5-6
CDR3aa: CASSLLVDGGNEKLFF

j_gene: TRBJ1-4
v_gene: TRBV29-1
CDR3aa: CSVRGTGQEKLFF

j_gene: TRBJ1-2
v_gene: TRBV7-2
CDR3aa: CASSLGQAQGGYTF

j_gene: TRBJ1-4
v_gene: TRBV21-1
CDR3aa: CASSRGGRGRKLFF

j_gene: TRBJ2-5
v_gene: TRBV30
CDR3aa: CAWRAETQYF

j_gene: TRBJ1-1
v_gene: TRBV28
CDR3aa: CASSFFRDTTEAFF

j_gene: TRBJ1-2
v_gene: TRBV6-5
CDR3aa: CASSYSRRGLFYGYTF

j_gene: TRBJ1-5
v_gene: TRBV28
CDR3aa: CASSPRPTGAYQPQHF

j_gene: TRBJ1-1
v_gene: TRBV2
CDR3aa: CASIKQGLKNTEAFF

j_gene: TRBJ2-1
v_gene: TRBV5-4
CDR3aa: CASSGGQAHYNEQFF

j_gene: TRBJ2-2
v_gene: TRBV10-3
CDR3aa: CAITGGQVPGELFF